Below, one TCR beta chain is given with its context. Its antigen is unidentified. Investigators reverse transcribed all isolated RNA, so they sequenced expressed TCRB transcripts. TCRdb's table, derived via immunoSEQ multiplex PCR, lists solely in-frame clones and lacks some. Among more than 250,000 clones, roughly an eighth were seen once, and the ten largest hold about 0.016%. These data are taken from a study of beta chain features in type 1 diabetes. Regarding the study as a whole: When VDJ junctions were examined, type 1 diabetes patients showed fewer insertions and more deletions. There was a moderate but significant shortening of TCRB CDR3s in all four CD4+ subsets of Type 1 diabetes patients.

CD45RO/CCR7/CD25/CD127/CD95/CD27 staining was used to isolate CD4+ naive, central memory, regulatory and stem cell-like memory cells by sorting. This CDR3 region has 15 residues. The junction had 5 bases not matched to a gene; V was cut back by 5 bases and J by 4 bases. The V gene's germline CDR1 is SGHTA and CDR2 FQGNSA. This receptor was taken from a man aged 25 to 40 with type 1 diabetes. This chain uses TRBV7-2 with TRBJ2-1; 10 positions agree with TRBD2. Sequencing was done on a sample of naive CD4+ T cells from blood. The CDR3 sequence is CASSVGLASYNEQFF. The CDR3 DNA reads TGTGCCAGCAGCGTGGGACTAGCGAGTTACAATGAGCAGTTCTTC.